This T cell receptor (beta chain) was obtained from a study of T cell responses to AZD1222 COVID-19 vaccine. Germline V CDR1 and CDR2: LNHDA, SQIVND (reference sequence). The CDR3 loop spans 15 amino acids. V gave up 0 bases and J gave up 3 bases, with 9 bases separating them. TCRdb keeps only in-frame clones here, not all; method: immunoSEQ multiplex PCR. The profile covers over 100,000 clones, with 88% appearing a single time and around 3.5% taken by the ten largest. Details on this clone: Its antigen is still unknown.

Study-wide points: The study sampled repertoires only after the peak T cell response. At study baseline, merely more than 5 AZD1222 recipients were seropositive. Donors, mostly white British, included more females; clonal diversity was possibly underestimated.

Sequencing used peripheral blood, obtained on day 0 of AZD1222 vaccination. The rearrangement joins TRBV19 to TRBJ1-3; D unresolved. The source is an adult in good health. CDR3 DNA sequence: TGTGCCAGTAGTATAGATGCTGGGTATGGAAACACCATATATTTT. This encodes CASSIDAGYGNTIYF.